Below are 25 T cell receptor beta chains sequenced from a single sample in a study of T cell repertoires in cytomegalovirus infection. One entry per CDR3 protein, called by TCRdb with MiXCR from the reads. The data contain around 550,000 distinct CDR3 sequences, around a quarter of them seen just once; the ten biggest clones take up around 13%. Sequencing input: PBMCs. These TCRs come from a human donor in good health (CMV status not recorded). Some clones in this sample may be carry-over from other donors' samples.

This clonotype was observed at least ten times. The genes are TRBV28 and TRBJ1-1, with 7 positions matching TRBD1. Germline V CDR1 and CDR2: MDHEN, SYDVKM. CDR3 length: 12 residues. V dropped 6 bases and J dropped 11; count of bases not matched to a gene: 9. CDR3 sequence (DNA): TGTGCCAGCAGACCGACTGAGGGGGCCGCTTTCTTT. As protein: CASRPTEGAAFF. The full variable domain, completed using reference TRBV28 and TRBJ1-1, is DVKVTQSSRYLVKRTGEKVFLECVQDMDHENMFWYRQDPGLGLRLIYFSYDVKMKEKGDIPEGYSVSREKKERFSLILESASTNQTSMYLCASRPTEGAAFFGQGTRLTVV.

This clonotype has just one count. Given a much more abundant clone one base away, this may be a read error. The CDR3 does not end in the conserved phenylalanine or tryptophan, so this is likely a read error. The chain links TRBV6-5 to TRBJ2-2; 15 bases match TRBD2. V was pared by 8 bases and J by 6 bases, with 10 bases of the junction left unmatched. Germline V gene sequence: CDR1 MNHEY, CDR2 SVGAGI. This CDR3 is 17 amino acids long. The CDR3 region is CASRGLAGGSRAGELFL. CDR3 DNA sequence: TGTGCCAGCCGCGGACTAGCGGGAGGGAGTAGGGCCGGGGAGCTGTTTCTT.

This clonotype was recorded many times. The J gene is TRBJ1-2, the V gene TRBV4-1; 8 nucleotides match TRBD1. The CDR3 covers 15 residues. The V gene's germline CDR1 is MGHRA and CDR2 YSYEKL. With V trimmed by 2 bases and J by 4 bases, 6 bases remained unmatched. The CDR3 sequence is CASSQTDRASYGYTF. The CDR3 bases are TGCGCCAGCAGCCAAACGGACAGGGCCTCCTATGGCTACACCTTC.

Ten or more counts support this clonotype. The chain recombines TRBV7-2 with TRBJ1-5; D may be TRBD1 (6 bases). The CDR3 contains 14 residues. V lost 5 bases and J 6 bases, leaving 14 bases between the germline ends. Germline lookup yields CDR1 SGHTA and CDR2 FQGNSA. CDR3: CASSPAGGPQPQHF. The DNA for the CDR3 is TGTGCCAGCAGCCCGGCGGGGGGCCCTCAGCCCCAGCATTTT.

The rearrangement joins TRBV14 to TRBJ2-3; 8 bases line up with TRBD2. In germline, CDR1 is SGHDN, CDR2 FVKESK. V shed 2 bases, J shed 5 bases, and the junction held 9 bases outside the gene matches. The CDR3 is 16 residues long. The CDR3: CASSQMRAGEQDTQYF. CDR3 coding DNA: TGTGCCAGCAGCCAAATGAGAGCGGGGGAGCAAGATACGCAGTATTTT.

This clonotype was picked up a small number of times. V is TRBV27 and J is TRBJ2-1, with D maybe TRBD2 (5 bases). V was trimmed by 0 bases and J by 8 bases, leaving 11 bases between them. The germline gives CDR1 MNHEY, CDR2 SMNVEV (reference sequence). The CDR3 spans 14 residues. The CDR3 loop is CASSLSQLDHEQFF. CDR3 sequence (DNA): TGTGCCAGCAGTTTATCCCAACTAGACCATGAGCAGTTCTTC.

There are a few counts of this clonotype. V usage is TRBV6-5 and J usage is TRBJ1-3; D might be TRBD1 (5 bases). Germline-derived CDR1 and CDR2 are MNHEY and SVGAGI. V lost 6 bases, J lost 1 base, and 7 bases lay in between. This CDR3 has 13 amino acids. For the CDR3, the DNA is TGTGCCAGCAGCCAGGGTTCTGGAAACACCATATATTTT. Encoded protein: CASSQGSGNTIYF.

This clonotype was observed a handful of times. This chain uses TRBV28 with TRBJ1-2, with D unresolved. The germline V gene encodes CDR1 MDHEN and CDR2 SYDVKM. The CDR3 totals 16 residues. V shed 2 bases and J shed 3 bases, with 16 bases lying between them. CDR3: CASSLKSGAGDYGYTF. In nucleotides, the CDR3 is TGTGCCAGCAGTTTAAAGTCCGGCGCGGGTGACTATGGCTACACCTTC.

V is TRBV6-2 or TRBV6-3 and J is TRBJ2-1; TRBD2 aligns across 10 bases. Germline V gene sequence: CDR1 MNHEY, CDR2 SVGEGT. Trimming removed 6 bases from V and 4 bases from J; junction bases left unmatched: 9. The CDR3 length is 16 residues. The CDR3 protein is CASRSGTSETYNEQFF. As DNA, the CDR3 is TGTGCCAGCAGGTCCGGGACTAGCGAGACATACAATGAGCAGTTCTTC.

At least ten counts were recorded for this clonotype. The V and J genes are TRBV28 and TRBJ1-4; 7 nucleotides align to TRBD1. The V gene end was trimmed by 3 bases and the J gene end by 0 bases; junction bases not matched to a gene: 7. This CDR3 is built from 17 residues. The V gene's germline CDR1 is MDHEN and CDR2 SYDVKM. The CDR3 DNA sequence: TGTGCCAGCAGTTTGACAGGGCCGGGGGCAACTAATGAAAAACTGTTTTTT. Its protein product is CASSLTGPGATNEKLFF.

The chain couples TRBV28 to TRBJ1-5, with a tentative D call TRBD1 (5 bases). Germline CDR1 and CDR2: MDHEN and SYDVKM. This CDR3 has 16 residues. The V and J ends lost 6 bases and 2 bases respectively, with 17 bases between them. The CDR3 here is CASSPRTISGNQPQHF. DNA of the CDR3: TGTGCCAGCAGCCCACGGACAATTTCGGGCAATCAGCCCCAGCATTTT.

V is TRBV19 and J is TRBJ2-6; D not certain. From germline, CDR1 is LNHDA and CDR2 SQIVND (reference sequence). V was pared by 7 bases and J by 4 bases, with 14 bases between. The CDR3 covers 15 residues. The CDR3 DNA follows: TGTGCCAGTATTACACCCTCGTCGGGGGCCAACGTCCTGACTTTC. It yields the protein CASITPSSGANVLTF. Variable domain in full (rest from reference TRBV19 and TRBJ2-6): DGGITQSPKYLFRKEGQNVTLSCEQNLNHDAMYWYRQDPGQGLRLIYYSQIVNDFQKGDIAEGYSVSREKKESFPLTVTSAQKNPTAFYLCASITPSSGANVLTFGAGSRLTVL.

This clonotype was found many times. This chain links TRBV7-2 with TRBJ2-1; 8 bases map to TRBD2. The junction had 8 bases not matched to a gene; V was cut back by 4 bases and J by 6 bases. This CDR3 is 15 amino acids long. CDR1 and CDR2 from the germline V gene are SGHTA and FQGNSA. In nucleotides, the CDR3 is TGTGCCAGCAGCTCCAGACTAGCGCTGGGCAATGAGCAGTTCTTC. Its translation: CASSSRLALGNEQFF.

This clonotype occurred many times. The chain is built from TRBV7-2 and TRBJ2-7; D unclear. There are 12 residues in the CDR3. V gave up 10 bases and J gave up 0 bases, with 10 bases separating them. The V gene's germline CDR1 is SGHTA and CDR2 FQGNSA. CDR3 nucleotide sequence: TGTGCCACCTCGGGTCCCTCCTACGAGCAGTACTTC. It specifies CATSGPSYEQYF.

The sample holds a few counts of this clonotype. This sequence joins TRBV6-5 and TRBJ1-4; D not certain. Trimming shortened V by 6 bases and J by 6 bases, and 14 bases separated the two germline ends. Germline V gives CDR1 MNHEY, CDR2 SVGAGI. This CDR3 has 14 residues. The CDR3 is CASSDFRRDEKLFF. CDR3 DNA: TGTGCCAGCAGCGACTTTCGGAGGGATGAAAAACTGTTTTTT.

This clonotype occurred a few times. The gene calls are TRBV5-4 and TRBJ1-2; D call uncertain. The V gene lost 4 bases and the J gene lost 1 base, with 11 bases spanning the gap. This CDR3 has 14 residues. The germline CDR1 and CDR2 sequences are SGHNT and YYREEE (reference sequence). CDR3 coding DNA: TGTGCCAGCAGCGTAGGACGGAATAACTATGGCTACACCTTC. Translating it yields CASSVGRNNYGYTF.

This clonotype was detected only a few times. This chain uses TRBV7-9 with TRBJ2-1, with a possible D match to TRBD2 (5 bases). The V end lost 5 bases, the J end lost 12 bases, and 20 bases lay between the germline ends. The CDR3 covers 14 residues. Germline CDR1 reads SEHNR; CDR2 reads FQNEAQ (reference sequence). CDR3 sequence: CASSQFREGSGQFF. The DNA of the CDR3 is TGTGCCAGCAGCCAATTTCGAGAGGGCAGTGGGCAGTTCTTC. Full variable domain (rest looked up from reference TRBV7-9 and TRBJ2-1): DTGVSQNPRHKITKRGQNVTFRCDPISEHNRLYWYRQTLGQGPEFLTYFQNEAQLEKSRLLSDRFSAERPKGSFSTLEIQRTEQGDSAMYLCASSQFREGSGQFFGPGTRLTVL.

At least ten counts were recorded for this clonotype. In DNA, the CDR3 is TGTGCCAGCAGGCGCGTTGGGGAGAACTACAATGAGCAGTTCTTC. Translation: CASRRVGENYNEQFF. J is TRBJ2-1 and V is TRBV7-2; D perhaps matches TRBD2 (5 bases). Germline loops: CDR1 SGHTA, CDR2 FQGNSA. The CDR3 contains 15 residues. The V and J ends lost 6 bases and 3 bases respectively, with 15 bases between them.

The chain couples TRBV2 to TRBJ2-7; D possibly matches TRBD1 or TRBD2 (5 bases each). Germline loops: CDR1 SNHLY, CDR2 FYNNEI. V was clipped by 11 bases and J by 6 bases, with 20 bases between them. This CDR3 is built from 13 residues. CDR3 nucleotide sequence: TGTGCCGGGCACCGGGACCCACAACGCGAGCAGTACGTC. It codes for CAGHRDPQREQYV.

This clonotype showed up just a few times. This CDR3 reads CASSYPAGGMGNEQFF. For the CDR3, the DNA is TGTGCCAGCAGTTACCCGGCGGGAGGCATGGGTAATGAGCAGTTCTTC. V gene TRBV6-2 or TRBV6-3 combines with J gene TRBJ2-1, with 8 bases that match TRBD2. There are 16 residues in the CDR3. Germline V gene sequence: CDR1 MNHEY, CDR2 SVGEGT. V lost 2 bases, J lost 7 bases, and 10 bases stayed unmatched.

This clonotype was found many times. The V and J genes are TRBV20-1 and TRBJ2-3; possible D gene TRBD2, 6 bases. Trimming cost V 3 bases and J 6 bases, with 13 bases left between them. The germline V gene has CDR1 DFQATT and CDR2 SNEGSKA (reference sequence). This CDR3 is 13 amino acids long. CDR3 region: CSARSSGGDTQYF. The CDR3 DNA reads TGCAGTGCTAGGTCGAGCGGAGGGGATACGCAGTATTTT.

This clonotype was counted ten times or more. V usage is TRBV7-8 and J usage is TRBJ2-4; D is possibly TRBD1 or TRBD2 (5 bases each). Trimming removed 0 bases at V and 11 bases at J, with 14 bases between. Germline loops: CDR1 SGHVS, CDR2 FQNEAQ. There are 14 residues in the CDR3. The CDR3 bases are TGTGCCAGCAGCTTAGCGATGCCGGGGACGTTTCAGTACTTC. It is translated as CASSLAMPGTFQYF. Full variable domain (remainder filled in from reference TRBV7-8 and TRBJ2-4): GAGVSQSPRYKVAKRGQDVALRCDPISGHVSLFWYQQALGQGPEFLTYFQNEAQLDKSGLPSDRFFAERPEGSVSTLKIQRTQQEDSAVYLCASSLAMPGTFQYFGAGTRLSVL.

This clonotype was detected only a few times. The rearrangement links TRBV12-3 or TRBV12-4 to TRBJ1-5; D is perhaps TRBD1 (6 bases). This CDR3 is 13 amino acids long. Trimming pared 1 base from V and 10 bases from J, leaving 11 bases between. DNA of the CDR3: TGTGCCAGCAGTTTAGACAGGGAGGACCCCCAGCATTTT. The encoded protein is CASSLDREDPQHF.

This rearrangement joins TRBV29-1 to TRBJ2-7, with D possibly matching TRBD1 (6 bases). Per the germline V gene, CDR1 is SQVTM and CDR2 is ANQGSEA. The ends were cut back, 5 bases at V and 4 bases at J, with 12 bases in the middle. CDR3 length: 12 residues. As DNA, the CDR3 is TGCAGCGTTCGGGACATGAGGTACGAGCAGTACTTC. Protein product: CSVRDMRYEQYF.

A word on this clonotype: A single base separates this from a much larger clone, so it may be a read error. The chain has TRBV4-1 and TRBJ1-2, with D unclear. Germline V gives CDR1 MGHRA, CDR2 YSYEKL. The CDR3 is 15 amino acids. The CDR3: CASRQENSPQYGYTF. CDR3 DNA: TGCGCCAGCAGACAAGAAAACTCGCCACAGTATGGCTACACCTTC.